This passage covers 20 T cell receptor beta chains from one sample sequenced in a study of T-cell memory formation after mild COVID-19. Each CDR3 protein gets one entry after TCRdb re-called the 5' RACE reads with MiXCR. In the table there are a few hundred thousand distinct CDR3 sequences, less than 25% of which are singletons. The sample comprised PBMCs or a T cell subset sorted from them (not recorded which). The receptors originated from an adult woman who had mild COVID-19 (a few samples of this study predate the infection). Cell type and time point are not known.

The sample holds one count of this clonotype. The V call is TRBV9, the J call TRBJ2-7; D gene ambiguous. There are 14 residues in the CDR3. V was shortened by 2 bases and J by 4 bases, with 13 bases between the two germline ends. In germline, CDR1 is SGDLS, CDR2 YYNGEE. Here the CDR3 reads CASSVSRVGYEQYF. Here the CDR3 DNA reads TGTGCCAGCAGCGTCTCCCGCGTGGGGTACGAGCAGTACTTC.

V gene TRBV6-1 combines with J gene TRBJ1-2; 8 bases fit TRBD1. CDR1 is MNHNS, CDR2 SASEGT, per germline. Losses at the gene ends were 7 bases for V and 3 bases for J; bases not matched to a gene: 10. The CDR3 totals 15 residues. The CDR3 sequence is CASKRVGQGDYGYTF. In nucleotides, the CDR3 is TGTGCCAGCAAAAGGGTAGGACAGGGTGACTATGGCTACACCTTC.

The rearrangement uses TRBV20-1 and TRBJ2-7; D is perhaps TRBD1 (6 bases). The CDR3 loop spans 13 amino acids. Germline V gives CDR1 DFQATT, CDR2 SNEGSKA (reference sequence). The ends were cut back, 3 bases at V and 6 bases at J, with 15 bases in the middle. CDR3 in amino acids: CSAREQGPGEQYF. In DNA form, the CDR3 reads TGCAGTGCTAGGGAACAGGGCCCAGGCGAGCAGTACTTC.

This CDR3 reads CASSVAGGTGTEAFF. Here the CDR3 DNA reads TGTGCCAGCAGCGTAGCAGGGGGTACGGGCACTGAAGCTTTCTTT. The chain carries TRBV9 and TRBJ1-1, with 7 bases aligning to TRBD1. Germline loops: CDR1 SGDLS, CDR2 YYNGEE. The V and J ends lost 0 bases and 4 bases, in that order; junction bases with no gene match: 6. This CDR3 contains 15 residues.

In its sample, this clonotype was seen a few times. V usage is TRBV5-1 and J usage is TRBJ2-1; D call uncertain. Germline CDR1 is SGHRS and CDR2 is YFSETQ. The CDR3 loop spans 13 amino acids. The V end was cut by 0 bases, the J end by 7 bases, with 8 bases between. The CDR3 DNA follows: TGCGCCAGCAGCTTGGAGCACTTAAATGAGCAGTTCTTC. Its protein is CASSLEHLNEQFF. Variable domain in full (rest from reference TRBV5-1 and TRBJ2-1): KAGVTQTPRYLIKTRGQQVTLSCSPISGHRSVSWYQQTPGQGLQFLFEYFSETQRNKGNFPGRFSGRQFSNSRSEMNVSTLELGDSALYLCASSLEHLNEQFFGPGTRLTVL.

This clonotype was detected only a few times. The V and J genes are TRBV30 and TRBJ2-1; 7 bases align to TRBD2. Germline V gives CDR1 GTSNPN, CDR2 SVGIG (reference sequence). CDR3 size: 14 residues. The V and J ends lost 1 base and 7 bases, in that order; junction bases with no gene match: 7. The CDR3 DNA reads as TGTGCCTGGAGTGGCGGGAGTGGGTGGAATGAGCAGTTCTTC. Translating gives CAWSGGSGWNEQFF.

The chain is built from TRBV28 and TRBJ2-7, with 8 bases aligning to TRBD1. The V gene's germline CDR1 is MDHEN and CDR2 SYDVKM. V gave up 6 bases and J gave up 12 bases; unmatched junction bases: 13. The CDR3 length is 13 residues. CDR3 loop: CASRYPGQADWYF. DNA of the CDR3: TGTGCCAGCAGATACCCGGGACAGGCCGATTGGTACTTC.

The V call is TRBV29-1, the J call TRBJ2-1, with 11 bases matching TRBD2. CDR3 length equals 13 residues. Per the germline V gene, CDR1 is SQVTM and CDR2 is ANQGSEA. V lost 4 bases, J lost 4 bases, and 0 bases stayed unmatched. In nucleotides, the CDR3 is TGCAGCGTTGTAGCGGGAGGGTACAATGAGCAGTTCTTC. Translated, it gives CSVVAGGYNEQFF.

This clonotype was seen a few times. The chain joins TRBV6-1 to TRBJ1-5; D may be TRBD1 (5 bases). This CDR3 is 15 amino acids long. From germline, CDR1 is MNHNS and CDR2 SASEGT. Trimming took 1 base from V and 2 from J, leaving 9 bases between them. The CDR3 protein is CASSEGRAGNQPQHF. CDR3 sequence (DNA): TGTGCCAGCAGTGAAGGCAGGGCGGGCAATCAGCCCCAGCATTTT.

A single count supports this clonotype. The CDR3 spells CASSDPDFWNEQFF. CDR3 nucleotide sequence: TGTGCCAGCAGCGACCCGGACTTCTGGAATGAGCAGTTCTTC. The rearrangement links TRBV5-4 to TRBJ2-1, with a possible D match to TRBD2 (5 bases). Germline CDR1 is SGHNT and CDR2 is YYREEE (reference sequence). V lost 4 bases to trimming and J lost 7 bases, with 15 bases between them. This CDR3 has 14 residues.

The CDR3 DNA reads as TGTGCCAGCAGTCTCCTTCGGCAGCGCGGCACAGATACGCAGTATTTT. It is translated as CASSLLRQRGTDTQYF. The genes are TRBV27 and TRBJ2-3; no definite D call. Germline V CDR1 and CDR2: MNHEY, SMNVEV (reference sequence). V lost 5 bases and J lost 1, with 16 bases in between. CDR3 length: 16 residues.

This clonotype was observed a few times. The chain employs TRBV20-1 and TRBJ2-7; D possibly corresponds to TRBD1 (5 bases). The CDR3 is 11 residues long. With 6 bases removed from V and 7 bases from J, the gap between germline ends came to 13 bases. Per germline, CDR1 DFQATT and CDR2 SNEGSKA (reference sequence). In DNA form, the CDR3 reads TGCAGTGCCTCCGAAGGGGTTGAGCAGTACTTC. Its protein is CSASEGVEQYF.

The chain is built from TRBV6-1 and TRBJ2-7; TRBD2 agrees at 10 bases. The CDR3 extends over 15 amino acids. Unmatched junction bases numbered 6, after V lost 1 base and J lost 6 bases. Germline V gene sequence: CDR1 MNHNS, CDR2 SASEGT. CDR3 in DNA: TGTGCCAGCAGTGAAGGTATACTAGCGGGACGCGAGCAGTACTTC. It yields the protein CASSEGILAGREQYF.

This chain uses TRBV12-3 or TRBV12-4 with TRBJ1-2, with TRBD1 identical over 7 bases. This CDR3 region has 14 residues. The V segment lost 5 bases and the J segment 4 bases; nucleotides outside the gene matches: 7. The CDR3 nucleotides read TGTGCCAGCAGTCCCGGCGACAGGGCCTATGGCTACACCTTC. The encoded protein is CASSPGDRAYGYTF.

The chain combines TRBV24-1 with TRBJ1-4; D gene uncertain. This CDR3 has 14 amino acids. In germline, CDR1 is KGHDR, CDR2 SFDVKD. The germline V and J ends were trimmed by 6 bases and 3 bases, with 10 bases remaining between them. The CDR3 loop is CATSFAGSNEKLFF. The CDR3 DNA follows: TGTGCCACCAGTTTTGCGGGGTCTAATGAAAAACTGTTTTTT.

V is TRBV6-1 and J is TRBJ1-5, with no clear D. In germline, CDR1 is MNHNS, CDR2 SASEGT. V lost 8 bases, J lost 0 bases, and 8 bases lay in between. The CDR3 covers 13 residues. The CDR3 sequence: CASRVISNQPQHF. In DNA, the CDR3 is TGTGCCAGCCGGGTTATTAGCAATCAGCCCCAGCATTTT.

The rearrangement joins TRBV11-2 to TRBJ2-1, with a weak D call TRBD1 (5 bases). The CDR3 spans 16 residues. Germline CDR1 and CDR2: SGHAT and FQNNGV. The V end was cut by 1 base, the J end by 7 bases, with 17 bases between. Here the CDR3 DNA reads TGTGCCAGCAGCTTAGCGCGCGCAGGGTGGGGTAATGAGCAGTTCTTC. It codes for CASSLARAGWGNEQFF.

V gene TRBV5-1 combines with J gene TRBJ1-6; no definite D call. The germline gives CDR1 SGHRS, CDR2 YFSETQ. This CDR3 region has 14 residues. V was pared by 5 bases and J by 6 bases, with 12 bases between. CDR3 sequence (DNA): TGCGCCAGCAGTCAAGTAACGGGTAATTCACCCCTCCACTTT. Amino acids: CASSQVTGNSPLHF.

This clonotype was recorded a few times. The CDR3 here is CASSYDPGGGSAFF. CDR3 coding DNA: TGTGCCAGCAGTTACGATCCAGGGGGCGGATCAGCTTTCTTT. The gene calls are TRBV6-5 and TRBJ1-1; 8 bases are a match to TRBD1. Trimming took 2 bases from V and 10 from J; bases not matched to a gene: 9. This CDR3 region has 14 residues. Germline CDR1 reads MNHEY; CDR2 reads SVGAGI.

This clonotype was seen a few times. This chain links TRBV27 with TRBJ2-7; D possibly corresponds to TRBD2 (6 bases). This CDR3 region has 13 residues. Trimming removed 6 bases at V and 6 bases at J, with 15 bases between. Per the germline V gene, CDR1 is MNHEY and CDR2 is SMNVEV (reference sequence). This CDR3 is CASRPVDYGEQYF. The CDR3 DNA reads TGTGCCAGCAGGCCCGTGGACTACGGCGAGCAGTACTTC.